Presented here are 13 T cell receptor beta chains from one specimen sequenced in a study of blood T cell repertoires in COVID-19. Using immunoSEQ multiplex PCR, the repertoire was profiled, and TCRdb retains in-frame clones only, with some absent. The sample has 300,000 to 350,000 clones; approximately 90% are singletons. Source material: peripheral blood. These TCRs come from a woman aged 55-69 years with COVID-19, enrolled during active disease.

J is TRBJ2-1 and V is TRBV2; D possibly corresponds to TRBD2 (6 bases). The CDR3 runs 16 residues. V was shortened by 6 bases and J by 4 bases, with 19 bases between the two germline ends. Germline assignment: CDR1 SNHLY and CDR2 FYNNEI. This chain's CDR3 is CASRNYYRGLYNEQFF. DNA of the CDR3: TGTGCCAGCAGGAACTACTACCGCGGACTATACAATGAGCAGTTCTTC.

CDR3 sequence: CASSPVGETQYF. DNA of the CDR3: TGTGCCAGCAGCCCCGTCGGGGAGACCCAGTACTTC. V is TRBV7-9 and J is TRBJ2-5; D uncertain. Trimming took off 5 bases at V and 5 bases at J, with 9 bases between the two ends. CDR1 is SEHNR, CDR2 FQNEAQ, per germline (reference sequence). The CDR3 is 12 amino acids. Looking up the rest from reference TRBV7-9 and TRBJ2-5 gives the full variable domain: DTGVSQNPRHKITKRGQNVTFRCDPISEHNRLYWYRQTLGQGPEFLTYFQNEAQLEKSRLLSDRFSAERPKGSFSTLEIQRTEQGDSAMYLCASSPVGETQYFGPGTRLLVL.

The chain carries TRBV7-9 and TRBJ2-7; 10 bases are a match to TRBD2. From germline, CDR1 is SEHNR and CDR2 FQNEAQ (reference sequence). This CDR3 comprises 15 residues. The V and J ends lost 5 bases and 7 bases, in that order; junction bases with no gene match: 11. CDR3 protein: CASSVWTSGGEEQYF. CDR3 nucleotide sequence: TGTGCCAGCAGCGTATGGACTAGCGGTGGGGAGGAGCAGTACTTC.

The chain links TRBV3-1 (or the pseudogene TRBV3-2) to TRBJ1-4; TRBD1 is a possible D gene (5 bases). CDR1 and CDR2 from the germline V gene are LGHDT and YNNKEL (reference sequence). With 4 bases removed from V and 0 bases from J, the gap between germline ends came to 15 bases. The CDR3 loop spans 17 amino acids. CDR3: CASSPYGRDTTNEKLFF. The CDR3 nucleotides read TGTGCCAGCAGCCCCTACGGCAGGGATACAACTAATGAAAAACTGTTTTTT.

About this clone itself: Additional DNA sequences in this sample encode the identical CDR3. V is TRBV2 and J is TRBJ2-5; 7 bases are a match to TRBD2. The V and J ends lost 8 bases and 5 bases, in that order; junction bases with no gene match: 8. CDR3 length: 13 amino acids. In germline, CDR1 is SNHLY, CDR2 FYNNEI. CDR3 region: CASGGGPAETQYF. Written as DNA, the CDR3 is TGTGCCAGCGGGGGGGGTCCCGCCGAGACCCAGTACTTC.

This rearrangement joins TRBV3-1 (or the pseudogene TRBV3-2) to TRBJ1-4; D is uncertain. Germline V CDR1 and CDR2: LGHDT, YNNKEL (reference sequence). Trimming stripped 8 bases from V and 6 bases from J, with 7 bases between. This CDR3 spans 11 amino acids. The CDR3 region has the DNA TGTGCCAGCGAACAACATGAAAAACTGTTTTTT. Its protein is CASEQHEKLFF.

This chain connects TRBV6-5 to TRBJ1-5; D perhaps matches TRBD1 (5 bases). CDR1 is MNHEY, CDR2 SVGAGI, per germline. The CDR3 runs to 15 residues. The V end lost 4 bases, the J end lost 5 bases, and 15 bases lay between the germline ends. The CDR3 coding sequence is TGTGCCAGCAGTTCCAAGAAAGGGGCGGATCAGCCCCAGCATTTT. This codes for CASSSKKGADQPQHF.

This clone was recorded a few times. The chain links TRBV3-1 (or the pseudogene TRBV3-2) to TRBJ1-2; TRBD1 agrees at 9 bases. V shed 4 bases and J 8 bases; nucleotides not matched to a gene: 14. The CDR3 contains 16 residues. Germline V gene lookup returns CDR1 LGHDT and CDR2 YNNKEL (reference sequence). The chain's CDR3 is CASSRPGQGVREGYTF. CDR3 sequence (DNA): TGTGCCAGCAGCCGCCCGGGACAGGGAGTAAGGGAAGGCTACACCTTC.

The rearrangement joins TRBV5-1 to TRBJ2-2; D is perhaps TRBD2 (5 bases). The CDR3 is 16 residues long. Trimming cost V 2 bases and J 4 bases, with 15 bases left between them. The germline gives CDR1 SGHRS, CDR2 YFSETQ. The CDR3 is CASSFATAVPTGELFF. CDR3 coding DNA: TGCGCCAGCAGCTTCGCTACAGCGGTGCCCACCGGGGAGCTGTTTTTT.

The chain recombines TRBV4-1 with TRBJ1-1; D gene uncertain. CDR1 is MGHRA and CDR2 is YSYEKL in the germline V gene. CDR3 length: 14 amino acids. V was cut by 3 bases and J by 4 bases, with 12 bases left in between. As DNA, the CDR3 is TGCGCCAGCAGCCAGTTGACAAGACGCACTGAAGCTTTCTTT. Protein: CASSQLTRRTEAFF.

Of note for this clone: Other DNA sequences in the sample encode the same CDR3. The gene calls are TRBV5-1 and TRBJ1-1; D is possibly TRBD1 (6 bases). The CDR3 has 14 amino acids. CDR1 is SGHRS, CDR2 YFSETQ, per germline. The ends were cut back, 5 bases at V and 1 base at J, with 12 bases in the middle. DNA for the CDR3: TGCGCCAGCAGTCTACAGGGAACGAACACTGAAGCTTTCTTT. Translation gives CASSLQGTNTEAFF.

This clone was seen only a few times. This chain connects TRBV7-3 to TRBJ1-1, with TRBD1 as a possible D gene (6 bases). The CDR3 covers 15 residues. V lost 0 bases and J 0 bases, leaving 8 bases between the germline ends. The germline gives CDR1 SGHTA, CDR2 FQGTGA. CDR3 DNA sequence: TGTGCCAGCAGCTTAACGACAGGACTGAACACTGAAGCTTTCTTT. It yields the protein CASSLTTGLNTEAFF.

The rearrangement joins TRBV7-2 to TRBJ1-1; TRBD1 is a possible D gene (5 bases). Trimming stripped 5 bases from V and 1 base from J, with 8 bases between. Germline assignment: CDR1 SGHTA and CDR2 FQGNSA. The CDR3 runs to 13 residues. The CDR3 loop is CASSTQANTEAFF. CDR3 nucleotides: TGTGCCAGCAGCACACAGGCGAACACTGAAGCTTTCTTT. Full variable domain (remainder filled in from reference TRBV7-2 and TRBJ1-1): GAGVSQSPSNKVTEKGKDVELRCDPISGHTALYWYRQSLGQGLEFLIYFQGNSAPDKSGLPSDRFSAERTGGSVSTLTIQRTQQEDSAVYLCASSTQANTEAFFGQGTRLTVV.